There are a few counts of the clone carrying this TCR beta chain. This sample stems from a study of blood T cell repertoires in COVID-19. Across the study: Samples came from the United States, Italy and Spain, spanning acute and convalescent COVID-19.

Which cohort a participant joined came from the clinical history participants gave. The method was immunoSEQ multiplex PCR; TCRdb's version includes in-frame clones alone and lacks a portion of them. The repertoire holds approximately 180,000 clones, with 82% as singletons. From germline, CDR1 is SGHKS and CDR2 YYEKEE (reference sequence). The CDR3 is made up of 15 amino acids. V trimming: 2 bases; J trimming: 4 bases; junction bases outside the gene matches: 5. The TCR originated in a woman aged 60 to 75 with acute COVID-19. Sequences were obtained from PBMCs or T cells enriched from blood (not recorded which). This chain uses TRBV5-5 with TRBJ2-1; TRBD2 matches at 8 bases. CDR3 coding DNA: TGTGCCAGCAGCTTTACTAGCGGACCTTACAATGAGCAGTTCTTC. Translating it yields CASSFTSGPYNEQFF. The full variable domain, completed using reference TRBV5-5 and TRBJ2-1, is DAGVTQSPTHLIKTRGQQVTLRCSPISGHKSVSWYQQVLGQGPQFIFQYYEKEERGRGNFPDRFSARQFPNYSSELNVNALLLGDSALYLCASSFTSGPYNEQFFGPGTRLTVL.